This T cell receptor beta chain was retrieved from a study of T cells in localized non-small cell lung cancer. Findings and caveats of the study: It was uninvolved adjacent lung that showed the highest T cell clonality, exceeding tumor.

About this clone: Its target is unknown.

Measured with immunoSEQ multiplex PCR; TCRdb has only the in-frame clones, and not every one. Of about 82,000 clones detected, 80% appear once; the ten largest clones hold roughly a fifth. The material sequenced was PBMCs, taken before any cancer treatment. This TCR came from a man between 35 and 75 years old with stage II squamous cell lung carcinoma.

CDR3 bases: TGTGCCAGCACCACCCGGCAGGCTTATGCAACTAATGAAAAACTGTTTTTT. The encoded protein is CASTTRQAYATNEKLFF. The chain combines TRBV6-8 with TRBJ1-4; no clear D. The V end was cut by 7 bases, the J end by 0 bases, with 18 bases between. CDR1 and CDR2 (germline): MNHGY, SAAAGT. CDR3 size: 17 residues.